A selection of T cell receptor beta chains follows, all from one sample in a study of blood T cells in healthy people across ages. TCRdb recomputed calls from the 5' RACE reads with MiXCR, one row per CDR3 protein. The sample carries roughly 680,000 distinct CDR3 sequences, about 50% recorded once. The sample was blood. All receptors derive from a woman older than 75 in good health. Both conserved end residues are part of each CDR3. D genes are given only for firm matches. The size field is filled for only some rows; it gives once, few, many or a size class.

j_gene,d_gene,v_gene,abundance,CDR3aa,CDR3nt
TRBJ2-2,.,TRBV30,few,CAWSARSVFTGELFF,TGTGCCTGGAGTGCTCGTTCGGTCTTCACCGGGGAGCTGTTTTTT
TRBJ2-3,.,TRBV6-2/TRBV6-3,.,CASRPGLYPDTQYF,TGTGCCAGCAGACCTGGACTGTACCCAGATACGCAGTATTTT
TRBJ2-1,TRBD2,TRBV12-3/TRBV12-4,few,CASSPGLRYNEQFF,TGTGCCAGCAGTCCGGGACTACGGTACAATGAGCAGTTCTTC
TRBJ2-1,.,TRBV28,.,CASNKMGVCGQFF,TGTGCCAGCAACAAAATGGGGGTTTGTGGGCAGTTCTTC
TRBJ2-3,.,TRBV7-2,many,CASSRAGDTQYF,TGTGCCAGCAGCCGAGCCGGAGATACGCAGTATTTT
TRBJ2-7,TRBD1,TRBV20-1,many,CSARANYPLSGTGYEQYF,TGCAGTGCTAGAGCCAACTACCCCTTATCCGGGACAGGGTACGAGCAGTACTTC
TRBJ2-2,.,TRBV29-1,.,CIGGEVNTGELFF,TGCATCGGGGGAGAGGTAAACACCGGGGAGCTGTTTTTT
TRBJ1-1,.,TRBV20-1,.,CSPLAPGSNTEAFF,TGCAGTCCACTAGCCCCAGGTTCGAACACTGAAGCTTTCTTT
TRBJ1-1,.,TRBV5-6,few,CASSVIPANTEAFF,TGTGCCAGCAGCGTGATCCCGGCAAACACTGAAGCTTTCTTT
TRBJ2-4,.,TRBV12-3/TRBV12-4,.,CASSLPKNIQYF,TGTGCCAGCAGTTTACCCAAAAACATTCAGTACTTC
TRBJ2-7,TRBD1,TRBV7-8,.,CASSGTGGFYEQYF,TGTGCCAGCAGCGGGACAGGGGGTTTTTACGAGCAGTACTTC
TRBJ2-7,.,TRBV10-1,.,CASSDPQPGYEQYF,TGCGCCAGCAGTGACCCCCAACCCGGCTACGAGCAGTACTTC
TRBJ1-1,.,TRBV7-2,many,CASSLALRRTEAFF,TGTGCCAGCAGCTTAGCGCTACGACGGACTGAAGCTTTCTTT
TRBJ2-7,.,TRBV28,many,CASGTGEVKQYF,TGTGCCAGTGGGACCGGGGAAGTCAAGCAGTACTTC
TRBJ1-1,.,TRBV20-1,.,CSATRGARGTEAFF,TGCAGTGCTACGCGGGGGGCGCGGGGCACTGAAGCTTTCTTT
TRBJ2-1,.,TRBV12-3/TRBV12-4,many,CASSFTRGRSYNEQFF,TGTGCCAGCAGTTTCACGAGGGGCCGTTCCTACAATGAGCAGTTCTTC
TRBJ2-2,TRBD1,TRBV28,.,CASSLNQGAGELFF,TGTGCCAGCAGTTTGAATCAGGGGGCCGGGGAGCTGTTTTTT
TRBJ1-2,.,TRBV28,once,CASSAGVGYGYTF,TGTGCCAGCAGTGCCGGTGTGGGCTATGGCTACACCTTC
TRBJ2-5,TRBD2,TRBV3-1,few,CASSPVASGGQETQYF,TGTGCCAGCAGCCCTGTGGCTAGCGGGGGGCAAGAGACCCAGTACTTC
TRBJ1-2,.,TRBV10-3,.,CAISESRSDGYTF,TGTGCCATCAGTGAGTCGAGGTCTGATGGCTACACCTTC
TRBJ2-3,.,TRBV5-1,many,CASSAAVGSTDTQYF,TGCGCCAGCAGCGCCGCCGTCGGTTCCACAGATACGCAGTATTTT
TRBJ2-1,.,TRBV6-5,many,CASSADRANEQFF,TGTGCCAGCAGTGCGGACAGAGCTAATGAGCAGTTCTTC
TRBJ2-5,.,TRBV5-1,many,CASSPQKETQYF,TGCGCCAGCAGCCCTCAAAAGGAGACCCAGTACTTC
TRBJ2-4,.,TRBV20-1,many,CSPFGVAKNIQYF,TGCAGTCCTTTCGGGGTAGCCAAAAACATTCAGTACTTC
TRBJ2-7,TRBD2,TRBV25-1,.,CASSVGSGTYYEQYF,TGTGCCAGCAGTGTAGGAAGCGGGACCTACTACGAGCAGTACTTC
TRBJ1-2,TRBD1,TRBV12-3/TRBV12-4,few,CASRKSGGGYTF,TGTGCCAGCAGAAAGTCAGGGGGTGGCTACACCTTC
TRBJ2-5,.,TRBV7-9,once,CASSLRLGLPGETQYF,TGTGCCAGCAGCTTACGCCTCGGACTCCCCGGGGAGACCCAGTACTTC
TRBJ2-1,TRBD1,TRBV3-1,many,CASSQPLQGAFSRNEQFF,TGTGCCAGCAGCCAGCCCCTACAGGGGGCTTTTTCAAGGAATGAGCAGTTCTTC
TRBJ2-3,.,TRBV6-5,many,CASSYSIRQGLTDTQYF,TGTGCCAGCAGTTACTCGATACGGCAGGGCCTCACAGATACGCAGTATTTT
TRBJ2-1,TRBD2,TRBV6-1,.,CASTQGLPIDEQFF,TGTGCCAGCACCCAGGGACTACCTATCGATGAGCAGTTCTTC
TRBJ2-5,.,TRBV5-4,few,CASSTRDTQETQYF,TGTGCCAGCAGCACTCGGGACACCCAAGAGACCCAGTACTTC
TRBJ1-1,.,TRBV29-1,.,CSTRAANTEAFF,TGCAGCACTCGGGCGGCGAACACTGAAGCTTTCTTT
TRBJ1-2,.,TRBV20-1,many,CSAMAGTHYGYTF,TGCAGTGCTATGGCGGGGACCCACTATGGCTACACCTTC
TRBJ2-2,TRBD2,TRBV29-1,.,CSVVAAGGRAGELFF,TGCAGCGTTGTTGCCGCCGGCGGGAGGGCCGGGGAGCTGTTTTTT
TRBJ2-5,.,TRBV25-1,.,CASSVMGTTQETQYF,TGTGCCAGCAGTGTTATGGGGACAACACAAGAGACCCAGTACTTC
TRBJ1-4,.,TRBV12-3/TRBV12-4,.,CASSDSTREKLFF,TGTGCCAGCAGTGACTCGACGAGGGAAAAACTGTTTTTT
TRBJ2-3,TRBD2,TRBV7-9,many,CASSLAFGLAGSDTQYF,TGTGCCAGCAGCTTAGCATTTGGACTAGCGGGATCAGATACGCAGTATTTT
TRBJ2-7,TRBD2,TRBV6-5,many,CASSTTSGGVPYEQYF,TGTGCCAGCAGTACTACTAGCGGGGGGGTCCCCTACGAGCAGTACTTC
TRBJ2-7,TRBD2,TRBV28,once,CASRGGRTTKYF,TGTGCCAGCAGGGGCGGGAGGACCACGAAGTACTTC
TRBJ1-1,.,TRBV20-1,.,CSARDMSTEAFF,TGCAGTGCTCGCGACATGTCTACTGAAGCTTTCTTT
TRBJ2-5,.,TRBV20-1,few,CSAPGGGRETQYF,TGCAGTGCTCCTGGGGGGGGCCGAGAGACCCAGTACTTC
TRBJ2-7,.,TRBV5-1,.,CASSLNLDTSTYEQYF,TGCGCCAGCAGCTTGAACCTAGACACCTCAACCTACGAGCAGTACTTC
TRBJ2-4,.,TRBV28,.,CASSAPGAGAKNIQYF,TGTGCCAGCAGTGCCCCAGGGGCTGGGGCCAAAAACATTCAGTACTTC
TRBJ2-3,.,TRBV7-2,.,CASSLEALTQYF,TGTGCCAGCAGCTTAGAAGCTCTTACGCAGTATTTT
TRBJ2-5,.,TRBV6-6,.,CASSPGVGRETQYF,TGTGCCAGCAGCCCGGGGGTAGGCAGGGAGACCCAGTACTTC
TRBJ2-1,TRBD1,TRBV20-1,many,CSARNQNRGSYNEQFF,TGCAGTGCTAGAAACCAGAACAGGGGCTCCTACAATGAGCAGTTCTTC
TRBJ2-3,.,TRBV7-2,many,CASSPNWGRDTQYF,TGTGCCAGCAGCCCCAATTGGGGTCGGGATACGCAGTATTTT
TRBJ2-1,.,TRBV2,.,CASSEERNNEQFF,TGTGCCAGCAGTGAAGAACGCAACAATGAGCAGTTCTTC